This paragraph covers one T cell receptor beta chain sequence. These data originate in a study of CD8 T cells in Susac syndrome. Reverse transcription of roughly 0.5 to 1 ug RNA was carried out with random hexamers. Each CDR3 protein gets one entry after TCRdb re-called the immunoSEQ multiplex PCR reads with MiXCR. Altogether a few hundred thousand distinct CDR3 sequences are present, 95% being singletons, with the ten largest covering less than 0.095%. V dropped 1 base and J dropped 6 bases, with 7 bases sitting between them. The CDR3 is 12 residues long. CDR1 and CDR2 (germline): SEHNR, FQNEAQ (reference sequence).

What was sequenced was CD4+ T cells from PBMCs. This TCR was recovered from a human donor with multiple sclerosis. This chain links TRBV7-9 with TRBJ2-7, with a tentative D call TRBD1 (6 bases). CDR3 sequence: CASSLEGGEQYF. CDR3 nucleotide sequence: TGTGCCAGCAGCTTAGAAGGGGGCGAGCAGTACTTC.